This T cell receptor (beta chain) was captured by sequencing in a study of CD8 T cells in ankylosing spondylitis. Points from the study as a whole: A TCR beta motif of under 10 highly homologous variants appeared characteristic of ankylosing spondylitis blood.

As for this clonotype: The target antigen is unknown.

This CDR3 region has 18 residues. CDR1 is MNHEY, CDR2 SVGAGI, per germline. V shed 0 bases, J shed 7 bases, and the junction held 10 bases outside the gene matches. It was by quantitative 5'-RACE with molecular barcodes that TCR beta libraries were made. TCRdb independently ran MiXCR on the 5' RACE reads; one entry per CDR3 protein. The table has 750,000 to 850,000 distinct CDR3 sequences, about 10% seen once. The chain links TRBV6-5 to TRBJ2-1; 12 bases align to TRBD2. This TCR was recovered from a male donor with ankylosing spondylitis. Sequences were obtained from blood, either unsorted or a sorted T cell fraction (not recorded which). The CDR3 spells CASSYSGLAGSSRNEQFF. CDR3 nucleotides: TGTGCCAGCAGTTACTCCGGACTAGCGGGATCTTCACGTAATGAGCAGTTCTTC.